Below, 24 T cell receptor beta chains from the same sample are listed, as sequenced in a study of shared clonotypes between healthy human individuals (TCRdb year 2020). The library was produced with the immunoSEQ multiplex PCR assay. The table was pulled from immuneACCESS by TCRdb, which kept in-frame rearrangements only. Such tables lose some clones; where checked, under half of the loss comes from unresolved V genes, and the rest has no known cause. The sample profile shows about 480,000 clones; 79% of them were found once. 10% to 15% of the sample is taken by the ten largest. The sequenced material came from PBMCs. The receptors were sampled from a woman aged 40 to 50 in good health. Some clones in this sample may be carry-over from other donors' samples.

The rearrangement links TRBV5-1 to TRBJ1-4; D unclear. Trimming took off 0 bases at V and 4 bases at J, with 7 bases between the two ends. This CDR3 region has 14 residues. Germline V CDR1 and CDR2: SGHRS, YFSETQ. The CDR3 DNA reads as TGCGCCAGCAGCTTGGGACGGAATAATGAAAAACTGTTTTTT. Encoded protein: CASSLGRNNEKLFF.

J is TRBJ2-1 and V is TRBV2; D is unclear. CDR3 size: 17 residues. V lost 3 bases and J lost 1, with 16 bases in between. Germline values: CDR1 SNHLY, CDR2 FYNNEI. CDR3 DNA: TGTGCCAGCAGTGAGATACCATTAAGATCGTCCTACAATGAGCAGTTCTTC. Amino acid sequence: CASSEIPLRSSYNEQFF. The full variable domain, rest sourced from reference TRBV2 and TRBJ2-1, is EPEVTQTPSHQVTQMGQEVILRCVPISNHLYFYWYRQILGQKVEFLVSFYNNEISEKSEIFDDQFSVERPDGSNFTLKIRSTKLEDSAMYFCASSEIPLRSSYNEQFFGPGTRLTVL.

The chain couples TRBV20-1 to TRBJ2-3; D not certain. Germline V gene sequence: CDR1 DFQATT, CDR2 SNEGSKA (reference sequence). The CDR3 is made up of 10 amino acids. Trimming took 5 bases from V and 6 from J, leaving 6 bases between them. The DNA for the CDR3 is TGCAGTGCTGCCTTGGATACGCAGTATTTT. Amino acids: CSAALDTQYF.

The chain has TRBV7-9 and TRBJ2-1; 13 bases align to TRBD2. The CDR3 extends over 15 amino acids. Per the germline V gene, CDR1 is SEHNR and CDR2 is FQNEAQ (reference sequence). The ends lost 5 bases at V and 8 bases at J; junction bases unmatched: 6. The CDR3 region is CASSGTSGTRYEQFF. CDR3 DNA: TGTGCCAGCAGCGGGACTAGCGGGACTCGCTATGAGCAGTTCTTC.

The CDR3 spells CASSEGAGRNYGYTF. The CDR3 coding sequence is TGTGCCAGCAGTGAAGGGGCAGGGCGGAACTATGGCTACACCTTC. The chain uses TRBV6-1 and TRBJ1-2; D possibly corresponds to TRBD1 (5 bases). CDR1 MNHNS and CDR2 SASEGT come from the germline V gene. Trimming removed 1 base from V and 2 bases from J, with 11 bases in between. This CDR3 spans 15 amino acids.

The V gene is TRBV6-6, the J gene TRBJ1-1; no firm D call. V was pared by 8 bases and J by 1 base, with 8 bases between. This CDR3 comprises 12 residues. Germline lookup yields CDR1 MNHNY and CDR2 SVGAGI (reference sequence). The CDR3 loop is CASGPPNTEAFF. DNA of the CDR3: TGTGCCAGCGGACCGCCGAACACTGAAGCTTTCTTT.

The V gene is TRBV19, the J gene TRBJ1-5; no clear D. Germline V lookup: CDR1 LNHDA, CDR2 SQIVND (reference sequence). The CDR3 has 13 amino acids. The V gene lost 0 bases and the J gene lost 4 bases, with 4 bases spanning the gap. The CDR3 here is CASSIDPNQPQHF. The CDR3 DNA is TGTGCCAGTAGTATAGATCCGAATCAGCCCCAGCATTTT.

The chain carries TRBV18 and TRBJ1-1, with D uncertain. This CDR3 is built from 12 residues. The germline gives CDR1 KGHSH, CDR2 LQKENI. Deletions cut 2 bases from V and 8 bases from J, with 9 bases between. CDR3 in amino acids: CASSPGRPEAFF. Here the CDR3 DNA reads TGTGCCAGCTCACCAGGACGGCCCGAAGCTTTCTTT.

Worth noting for this clone: Other DNA sequences in the sample encode the same CDR3. V usage is TRBV7-2 and J usage is TRBJ1-5; D is undetermined. The length of the CDR3 is 13 residues. V was shortened by 0 bases and J by 6 bases, with 6 bases between the two germline ends. Germline CDR1 and CDR2: SGHTA and FQGNSA. The DNA of the CDR3 is TGTGCCAGCAGCTTAGCAGGGTCTCAGCCCCAGCATTTT. It specifies CASSLAGSQPQHF.

The CDR3 nucleotides read TGTGCCATCCGCGCCGGACCTAGCGGGGAGCTGTTTTTT. Amino acids: CAIRAGPSGELFF. The chain is built from TRBV19 and TRBJ2-2; D is unclear. The CDR3 sequence is 13 residues long. The ends were cut back, 10 bases at V and 7 bases at J, with 16 bases in the middle. Germline V gives CDR1 LNHDA, CDR2 SQIVND (reference sequence).

CDR3 sequence: CASSRIRKTYGYTF. The CDR3 DNA reads as TGTGCCAGCAGCCGGATTAGAAAGACCTATGGCTACACCTTC. The chain combines TRBV16 with TRBJ1-2; D uncertain. CDR3 length: 14 residues. CDR1 is KGHSY and CDR2 is FQNENV in the germline V gene. Trimming cost V 4 bases and J 4 bases, with 13 bases left between them.

V and J are TRBV27 and TRBJ2-2; D call uncertain. Germline V gives CDR1 MNHEY, CDR2 SMNVEV (reference sequence). V lost 3 bases and J lost 4, with 12 bases in between. This CDR3 is 15 amino acids long. CDR3 residues: CASSLKGRATGELFF. In DNA form, the CDR3 reads TGTGCCAGCAGTTTGAAGGGTCGCGCCACCGGGGAGCTGTTTTTT.

This sequence joins TRBV7-9 and TRBJ1-3; D gene uncertain. Germline CDR1 is SEHNR and CDR2 is FQNEAQ (reference sequence). This CDR3 has 14 amino acids. The germline V and J ends were trimmed by 5 bases and 0 bases, with 8 bases remaining between them. The CDR3 region is CASSPTNSGNTIYF. The DNA for the CDR3 is TGTGCCAGCAGCCCCACAAACTCTGGAAACACCATATATTTT.

The genes are TRBV7-3 and TRBJ2-7; D perhaps matches TRBD1 (7 bases). V shed 4 bases and J shed 5 bases, with 27 bases lying between them. CDR3 size: 18 residues. The germline V gene has CDR1 SGHTA and CDR2 FQGTGA. The CDR3 here is CASSYDGLEGASSHEQYF. In nucleotides, the CDR3 is TGTGCCAGCAGCTATGACGGCCTGGAGGGGGCTTCTTCCCACGAGCAGTACTTC.

This rearrangement joins TRBV7-9 to TRBJ2-7; 7 nucleotides match TRBD1. The J call is in doubt because the DNA end fits TRBJ2-5 better. CDR1 is SEHNR and CDR2 is FQNEAQ in the germline V gene (reference sequence). This CDR3 is 16 amino acids long. The DNA of the CDR3 is TGTGCCAGCAGCTTAGCCCCCCTAAGGGGGCTGGAGACCCAGTACTTC. Its protein is CASSLAPLRGLETQYF.

For this clone: The sample carries other DNA sequences with the same CDR3. The rearrangement links TRBV18 to TRBJ2-5; D not resolved. V lost 2 bases to trimming and J lost 1 base, with 2 bases between them. The germline CDR1 and CDR2 sequences are KGHSH and LQKENI. The CDR3 contains 12 residues. The CDR3: CASSPTQETQYF. DNA of the CDR3: TGTGCCAGCTCACCAACCCAAGAGACCCAGTACTTC. Full variable domain (outside the CDR3, taken from reference TRBV18 and TRBJ2-5): NAGVMQNPRHLVRRRGQEARLRCSPMKGHSHVYWYRQLPEEGLKFMVYLQKENIIDESGMPKERFSAEFPKEGPSILRIQQVVRGDSAAYFCASSPTQETQYFGPGTRLLVL.

The genes are TRBV28 and TRBJ2-1; a possible D gene is TRBD1 (7 bases). The V end lost 1 base, the J end lost 4 bases, and 11 bases lay between the germline ends. Germline V CDR1 and CDR2: MDHEN, SYDVKM. This CDR3 is 15 amino acids long. Here the CDR3 reads CASSLFPGGYNEQFF. The CDR3 DNA is TGTGCCAGCAGTTTATTCCCAGGGGGGTACAATGAGCAGTTCTTC.

This rearrangement joins TRBV13 to TRBJ2-2; 8 bases line up with TRBD2. V gave up 4 bases and J gave up 5 bases; unmatched junction bases: 9. The CDR3 is 16 residues long. Germline V gives CDR1 PRHDT, CDR2 FYEKMQ (reference sequence). In DNA form, the CDR3 reads TGTGCCAGCAGCTCCCGAGGGAGCGGGAGAACCGGGGAGCTGTTTTTT. It codes for CASSSRGSGRTGELFF. Based on the CDR3 plus reference TRBV13 and TRBJ2-2, the full variable domain is AAGVIQSPRHLIKEKRETATLKCYPIPRHDTVYWYQQGPGQDPQFLISFYEKMQSDKGSIPDRFSAQQFSDYHSELNMSSLELGDSALYFCASSSRGSGRTGELFFGEGSRLTVL.

This clone was detected only once. The V gene is TRBV5-4, the J gene TRBJ1-1; a possible D gene is TRBD1 (5 bases). CDR3 length: 15 amino acids. Per germline, CDR1 SGHNT and CDR2 YYREEE (reference sequence). Trimming took off 0 bases at V and 8 bases at J, with 17 bases between the two ends. CDR3 DNA sequence: TGTGCCAGCAGCTTGGAAAGGGTACACGGGGCCGAAGCTTTCTTT. Residues: CASSLERVHGAEAFF.

The chain couples TRBV6-1 to TRBJ2-1, with 12 bases lining up with TRBD2. This CDR3 comprises 15 residues. Germline CDR1 and CDR2: MNHNS and SASEGT. Germline trimming cut 6 bases from V and 8 bases from J; bases unmatched to any gene: 8. This chain's CDR3 is CASRQTSGRVYEQFF. The CDR3 nucleotides read TGTGCCAGCAGACAGACTAGCGGGAGAGTCTATGAGCAGTTCTTC.

This chain connects TRBV6-6 to TRBJ1-1; TRBD1 is a possible D gene (5 bases). Germline lookup yields CDR1 MNHNY and CDR2 SVGAGI (reference sequence). Trimming left V 5 bases short and J 6 bases short, with 10 bases between. This CDR3 comprises 12 residues. The CDR3, as DNA: TGTGCCAGCAGTGCGACAGCTCCTGAAGCTTTCTTT. Its translation: CASSATAPEAFF.

The chain combines TRBV6-1 with TRBJ1-2; D is perhaps TRBD1 (6 bases). The CDR3 covers 13 residues. CDR1 and CDR2 (germline): MNHNS, SASEGT. V lost 5 bases and J lost 6, with 13 bases in between. CDR3 protein: CASSLFQGHGYTF. The CDR3 DNA is TGTGCCAGCAGTCTTTTTCAGGGGCATGGCTACACCTTC.

This clone has only a few counts. This chain joins TRBV18 and TRBJ1-5; tentative D call: TRBD1 (6 bases). Looked up from germline, CDR1 is KGHSH and CDR2 is LQKENI. The CDR3 is made up of 15 amino acids. The V end lost 4 bases, the J end lost 5 bases, and 15 bases lay between the germline ends. DNA for the CDR3: TGTGCCAGCTCACTGTCCCAGGGGCAGGATCAGCCCCAGCATTTT. Amino acids: CASSLSQGQDQPQHF.

The J gene is TRBJ2-1, the V gene TRBV7-3, with 11 bases aligning to TRBD2. Germline V CDR1 and CDR2: SGHTA, FQGTGA. V shed 5 bases and J 5 bases; nucleotides not matched to a gene: 8. This CDR3 comprises 16 residues. CDR3 loop: CASSLSPGLADNEQFF. CDR3 in DNA: TGTGCCAGCAGCCTATCCCCGGGACTAGCGGACAATGAGCAGTTCTTC.